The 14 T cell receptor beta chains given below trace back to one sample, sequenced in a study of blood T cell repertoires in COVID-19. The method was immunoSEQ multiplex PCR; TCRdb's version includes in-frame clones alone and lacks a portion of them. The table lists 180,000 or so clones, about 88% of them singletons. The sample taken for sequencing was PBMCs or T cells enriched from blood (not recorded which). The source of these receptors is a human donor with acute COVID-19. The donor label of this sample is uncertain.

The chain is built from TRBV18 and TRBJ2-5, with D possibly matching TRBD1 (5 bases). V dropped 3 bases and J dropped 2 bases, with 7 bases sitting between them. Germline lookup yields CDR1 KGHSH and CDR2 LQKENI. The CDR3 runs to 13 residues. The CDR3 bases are TGTGCCAGCTCACCCAGGGTGCAAGAGACCCAGTACTTC. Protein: CASSPRVQETQYF.

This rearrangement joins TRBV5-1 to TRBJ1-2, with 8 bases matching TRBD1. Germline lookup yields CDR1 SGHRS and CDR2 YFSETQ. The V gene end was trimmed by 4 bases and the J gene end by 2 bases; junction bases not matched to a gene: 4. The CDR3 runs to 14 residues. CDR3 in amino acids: CASSRDRPNYGYTF. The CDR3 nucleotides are TGCGCCAGCAGCAGGGACAGGCCCAACTATGGCTACACCTTC.

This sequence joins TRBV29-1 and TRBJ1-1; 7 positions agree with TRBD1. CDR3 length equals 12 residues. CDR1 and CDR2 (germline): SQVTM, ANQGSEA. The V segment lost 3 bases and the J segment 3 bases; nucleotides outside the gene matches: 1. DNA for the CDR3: TGCAGCGTTGATACAGGGGACACTGAAGCTTTCTTT. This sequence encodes CSVDTGDTEAFF.

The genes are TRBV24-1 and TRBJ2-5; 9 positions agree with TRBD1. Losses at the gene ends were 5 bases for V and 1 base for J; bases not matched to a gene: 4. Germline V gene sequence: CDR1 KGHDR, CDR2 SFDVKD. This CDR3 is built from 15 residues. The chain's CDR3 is CATSAAGQGQETQYF. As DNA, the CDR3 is TGTGCCACCAGTGCCGCGGGACAGGGCCAAGAGACCCAGTACTTC.

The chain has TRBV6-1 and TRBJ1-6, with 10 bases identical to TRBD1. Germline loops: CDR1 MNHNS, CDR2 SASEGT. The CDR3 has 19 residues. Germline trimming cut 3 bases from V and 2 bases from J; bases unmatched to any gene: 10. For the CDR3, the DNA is TGTGCCAGCAGTGACCCTGGGACAGGGGAGTTTCCCTATAATTCACCCCTCCACTTT. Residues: CASSDPGTGEFPYNSPLHF.

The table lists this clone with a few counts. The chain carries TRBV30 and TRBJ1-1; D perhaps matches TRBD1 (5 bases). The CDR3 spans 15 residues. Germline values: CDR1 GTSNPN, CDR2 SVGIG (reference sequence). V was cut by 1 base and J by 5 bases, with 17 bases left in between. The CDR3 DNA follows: TGTGCCTGGAGTGCTCCGGAGGGGACCGGGACTGAAGCTTTCTTT. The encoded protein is CAWSAPEGTGTEAFF. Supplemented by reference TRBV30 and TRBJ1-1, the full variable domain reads SQTIHQWPATLVQPVGSPLSLECTVEGTSNPNLYWYRQAAGRGLQLLFYSVGIGQISSEVPQNLSASRPQDRQFILSSKKLLLSDSGFYLCAWSAPEGTGTEAFFGQGTRLTVV.

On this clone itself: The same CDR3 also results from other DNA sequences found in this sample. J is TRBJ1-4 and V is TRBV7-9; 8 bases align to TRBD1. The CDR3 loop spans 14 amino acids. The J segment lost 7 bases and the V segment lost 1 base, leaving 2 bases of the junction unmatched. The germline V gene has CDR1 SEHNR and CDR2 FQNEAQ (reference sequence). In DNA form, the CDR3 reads TGTGCCAGCAGCTTAGGACAGGGGAGTGAAAAACTGTTTTTT. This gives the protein CASSLGQGSEKLFF.

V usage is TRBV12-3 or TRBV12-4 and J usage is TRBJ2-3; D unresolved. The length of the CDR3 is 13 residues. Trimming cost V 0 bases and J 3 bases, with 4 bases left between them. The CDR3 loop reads CASSLARTDTQYF. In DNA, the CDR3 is TGTGCCAGCAGTTTAGCCAGGACAGATACGCAGTATTTT.

The CDR3 loop is CASSQDRGRYSGNTIYF. The CDR3 DNA sequence: TGCGCCAGCAGCCAAGATCGAGGCAGATACTCTGGAAACACCATATATTTT. The chain links TRBV4-3 to TRBJ1-3; D unclear. This CDR3 region has 17 residues. Trimming left V 0 bases short and J 0 bases short, with 12 bases between. The germline V gene has CDR1 LGHNA and CDR2 YSLEER.

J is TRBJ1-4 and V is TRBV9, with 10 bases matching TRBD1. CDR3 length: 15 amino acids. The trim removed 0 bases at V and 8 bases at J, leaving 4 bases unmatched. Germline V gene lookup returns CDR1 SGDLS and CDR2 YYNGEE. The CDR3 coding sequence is TGTGCCAGCAGCGTAGGACAGGGGGCGAAGGAAAAACTGTTTTTT. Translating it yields CASSVGQGAKEKLFF.

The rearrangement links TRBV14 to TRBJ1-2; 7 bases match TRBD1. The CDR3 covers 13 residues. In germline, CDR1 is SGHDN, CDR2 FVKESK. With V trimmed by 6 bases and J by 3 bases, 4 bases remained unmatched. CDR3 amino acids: CASSRRGDYGYTF. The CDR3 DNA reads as TGTGCCAGCAGTCGCAGGGGGGACTATGGCTACACCTTC.

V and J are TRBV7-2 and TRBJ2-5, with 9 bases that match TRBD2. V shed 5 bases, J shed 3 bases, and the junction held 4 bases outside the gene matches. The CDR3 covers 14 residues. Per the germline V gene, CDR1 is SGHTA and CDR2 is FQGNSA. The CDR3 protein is CASSLRLAEETQYF. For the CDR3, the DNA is TGTGCCAGCAGCCTACGACTAGCGGAAGAGACCCAGTACTTC.

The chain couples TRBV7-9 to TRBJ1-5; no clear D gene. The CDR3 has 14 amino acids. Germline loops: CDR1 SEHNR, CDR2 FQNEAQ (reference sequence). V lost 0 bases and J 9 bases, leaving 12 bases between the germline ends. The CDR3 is CASSLAAAEGPQHF. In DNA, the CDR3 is TGTGCCAGCAGCTTAGCGGCAGCCGAGGGGCCCCAGCATTTT. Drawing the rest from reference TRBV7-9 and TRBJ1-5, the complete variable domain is DTGVSQNPRHKITKRGQNVTFRCDPISEHNRLYWYRQTLGQGPEFLTYFQNEAQLEKSRLLSDRFSAERPKGSFSTLEIQRTEQGDSAMYLCASSLAAAEGPQHFGDGTRLSIL.

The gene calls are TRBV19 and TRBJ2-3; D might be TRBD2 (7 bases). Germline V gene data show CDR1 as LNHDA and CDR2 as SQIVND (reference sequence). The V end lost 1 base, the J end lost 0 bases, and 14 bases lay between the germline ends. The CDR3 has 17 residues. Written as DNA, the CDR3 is TGTGCCAGTAGTATAGCTGCGGGGGCGAGAAGCACAGATACGCAGTATTTT. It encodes CASSIAAGARSTDTQYF.